The 4 T cell receptor beta chains presented below share a single source sample, sequenced in a study of OX40 agonist ivuxolimab in advanced cancers. The repertoire was sequenced with immunoSEQ multiplex PCR; TCRdb's copy has only in-frame clones and lacks some. The sample lists some 31,000 clones, about three quarters occurring once. The sample here was CD4+ or CD8+ T cells sorted from blood, taken in a trial of the OX40 agonist ivuxolimab. The receptors shown here come from an adult with an advanced solid tumor such as melanoma, head and neck, liver or kidney cancer.

This rearrangement joins TRBV7-9 to TRBJ1-5; the match to TRBD1 covers 10 bases. Germline CDR1 reads SEHNR; CDR2 reads FQNEAQ (reference sequence). J lost 6 bases, V lost 3 bases, and 11 bases had no gene match. The CDR3 is 17 amino acids. The CDR3, as DNA: TGTGCCAGCAGCTTGTATCGGGGACAGGGGTACAGTCAGCCCCAGCATTTT. As protein: CASSLYRGQGYSQPQHF.

The chain combines TRBV28 with TRBJ2-7; the D gene is possibly TRBD1 (6 bases). Germline loops: CDR1 MDHEN, CDR2 SYDVKM. V gave up 4 bases and J gave up 0 bases, with 10 bases separating them. The CDR3 spans 14 residues. CDR3 loop: CASSSGQHSYEQYF. The CDR3 nucleotides are TGTGCCAGCAGTTCCGGACAGCACTCCTACGAGCAGTACTTC.

The chain employs TRBV5-8 and TRBJ2-3, with D unclear. Germline V gene lookup returns CDR1 SGHTS and CDR2 YDEGEE. CDR3 length: 14 residues. Trimming shortened V by 9 bases and J by 5 bases, and 19 bases separated the two germline ends. The DNA of the CDR3 is TGTGCCACCACTTTAGGGCAGTGGATAGATACGCAGTATTTT. Translating it yields CATTLGQWIDTQYF. Drawing the rest from reference TRBV5-8 and TRBJ2-3, the complete variable domain is EAGVTQSPTHLIKTRGQQATLRCSPISGHTSVYWYQQALGLGLQFLLWYDEGEERNRGNFPPRFSGRQFPNYSSELNVNALELEDSALYLCATTLGQWIDTQYFGPGTRLTVL.

The chain combines TRBV30 with TRBJ2-6, with D tentatively TRBD2 (6 bases). V was pared by 0 bases and J by 0 bases, with 18 bases between. This CDR3 spans 19 amino acids. The V gene's germline CDR1 is GTSNPN and CDR2 SVGIG (reference sequence). The CDR3: CAWSVPEGGRGSGANVLTF. CDR3 DNA sequence: TGTGCCTGGAGTGTACCCGAGGGAGGTCGTGGCTCTGGGGCCAACGTCCTGACTTTC.